This T cell receptor (beta chain) was observed in a study of blood T cell repertoires in COVID-19. Using immunoSEQ multiplex PCR, the repertoire was profiled, and TCRdb retains in-frame clones only, with some absent. The sample carries around 200,000 clones, 75% to 90% recorded once. CDR1 is MGHRA, CDR2 YSYEKL, per germline. The CDR3 loop spans 13 amino acids. Trimming stripped 2 bases from V and 6 bases from J, with 7 bases between. This TCR came from a woman between 40 and 55 years old with acute COVID-19. Sequencing was carried out using PBMCs or T cells enriched from blood (not recorded which). The chain couples TRBV4-1 to TRBJ2-2; D is unresolved. CDR3 sequence (DNA): TGCGCCAGCAGCCAAAACCTACCCGGGGAGCTGTTTTTT. This gives the protein CASSQNLPGELFF.